Each of the 15 T cell receptor beta chains below was sequenced from the same sample in a study of CD8 T cells in Susac syndrome. The RNA, roughly 0.45 to 1 ug, was put through reverse transcription using random hexamers. Each CDR3 protein is one row after TCRdb ran MiXCR on the immunoSEQ multiplex PCR reads. The sample shows fewer than 350,000 distinct CDR3 sequences, about 90% of them seen only once. The source material was CD4+ T cells from PBMCs. These receptors were taken from a human donor with multiple sclerosis.

The DNA of the CDR3 is TGTGCCAGCAGTTACGGCAGGATAAACTATGGCTACACCTTC. It is translated as CASSYGRINYGYTF. V is TRBV6-6 and J is TRBJ1-2, with D hard to call. The germline gives CDR1 MNHNY, CDR2 SVGAGI (reference sequence). Trimming took 2 bases from V and 2 from J, leaving 9 bases between them. This CDR3 spans 14 amino acids.

The chain combines TRBV18 with TRBJ2-2; TRBD2 agrees at 7 bases. From germline, CDR1 is KGHSH and CDR2 LQKENI. The CDR3 spans 16 residues. V was clipped by 2 bases and J by 4 bases; unmatched bases: 7. The CDR3 nucleotides read TGTGCCAGCTCACCAGCTAGCGGTACTTCCACCGGGGAGCTGTTTTTT. This sequence encodes CASSPASGTSTGELFF.

The chain carries TRBV6-5 and TRBJ1-5, with D perhaps TRBD1 (6 bases). V was trimmed by 0 bases and J by 6 bases, leaving 12 bases between them. Germline V gives CDR1 MNHEY, CDR2 SVGAGI. The CDR3 contains 15 residues. The CDR3 spells CASSYSSGVGQPQHF. For the CDR3, the DNA is TGTGCCAGCAGTTACTCTTCAGGGGTGGGTCAGCCCCAGCATTTT.

This chain connects TRBV20-1 to TRBJ2-1, with 10 nucleotides matching TRBD2. V lost 4 bases and J lost 0; bases outside the gene matches: 6. CDR1 DFQATT and CDR2 SNEGSKA come from the germline V gene (reference sequence). The CDR3 spans 16 residues. In DNA, the CDR3 is TGCAGTGCTACAGGACTAGCGGACAGCTCCTACAATGAGCAGTTCTTC. It is translated as CSATGLADSSYNEQFF.

CDR3 DNA sequence: TGTGCCAGCTCATCCCTCGACCCCGGTGGCAATTCACCCCTCCACTTT. It translates to CASSSLDPGGNSPLHF. This chain links TRBV18 with TRBJ1-6; D is unclear. This CDR3 has 16 residues. CDR1 and CDR2 (germline): KGHSH, LQKENI. With 5 bases removed from V and 7 bases from J, the gap between germline ends came to 18 bases.

Written as DNA, the CDR3 is TGCGCCAGCAGCCAAGAGACCCTTCCGACCGGGGAGCTGTTTTTT. Translated: CASSQETLPTGELFF. This chain links TRBV4-3 with TRBJ2-2; no clear D. CDR3 length: 15 residues. Trimming removed 0 bases from V and 5 bases from J, with 10 bases in between. Looked up from germline, CDR1 is LGHNA and CDR2 is YSLEER.

V usage is TRBV29-1 and J usage is TRBJ2-7; possible D gene TRBD1, 6 bases. Trimming removed 7 bases at V and 1 base at J, with 17 bases between. The CDR3 contains 14 residues. The germline V gene encodes CDR1 SQVTM and CDR2 ANQGSEA. The CDR3: CSGQGQPGSYEQYF. The DNA for the CDR3 is TGCAGCGGCCAAGGACAGCCAGGATCCTACGAGCAGTACTTC.

The chain uses TRBV4-1 and TRBJ2-1; 7 nucleotides align to TRBD1. V trimming: 0 bases; J trimming: 5 bases; junction bases outside the gene matches: 10. Germline values: CDR1 MGHRA, CDR2 YSYEKL. The CDR3 is 17 residues long. CDR3 sequence: CASSQENRGRTNNEQFF. The CDR3 DNA is TGCGCCAGCAGCCAAGAGAACAGGGGAAGGACAAACAATGAGCAGTTCTTC.

The rearrangement uses TRBV5-1 and TRBJ2-5; D is unresolved. Germline assignment: CDR1 SGHRS and CDR2 YFSETQ. Trimming removed 7 bases from V and 5 bases from J, with 21 bases in between. The CDR3 totals 15 residues. CDR3 loop: CASLASGRKDETQYF. The CDR3 DNA reads TGCGCCAGCCTCGCCTCGGGTCGAAAGGATGAGACCCAGTACTTC.

The V gene is TRBV29-1, the J gene TRBJ2-1; 9 bases align to TRBD1. The length of the CDR3 is 15 residues. Trimming cost V 0 bases and J 8 bases; bases outside gene matches: 8. CDR1 is SQVTM and CDR2 is ANQGSEA in the germline V gene. CDR3 in amino acids: CSVEDLGQGDDEQFF. As DNA, the CDR3 is TGCAGCGTTGAAGATCTGGGACAGGGTGATGATGAGCAGTTCTTC.

The chain joins TRBV18 to TRBJ1-1, with D unclear. CDR1 is KGHSH, CDR2 LQKENI, per germline. This CDR3 comprises 12 residues. V lost 2 bases, J lost 6 bases, and 7 bases lay in between. The CDR3 bases are TGTGCCAGCTCACCAGCCGGGCCTGAAGCTTTCTTT. This sequence encodes CASSPAGPEAFF.

This CDR3 reads CASSRIGSYEQYF. As DNA, the CDR3 is TGCGCCAGCAGCCGAATAGGCTCCTACGAGCAGTACTTC. This chain connects TRBV4-3 to TRBJ2-7; D unclear. V was trimmed by 4 bases and J by 0 bases, leaving 7 bases between them. Germline V gene sequence: CDR1 LGHNA, CDR2 YSLEER. The CDR3 loop spans 13 amino acids.

The rearrangement links TRBV20-1 to TRBJ1-2, with TRBD1 as a possible D gene (5 bases). Germline V gene data show CDR1 as DFQATT and CDR2 as SNEGSKA (reference sequence). Trimming cost V 6 bases and J 0 bases, with 14 bases left between them. This CDR3 has 14 residues. The CDR3 coding sequence is TGCAGTGCCCCAGGGATGTTTACTAACTATGGCTACACCTTC. It yields the protein CSAPGMFTNYGYTF.

Only one count was recorded for this clonotype. The chain uses TRBV5-1 and TRBJ2-3; tentatively, D is TRBD1 or TRBD2 (6 bases each). Germline CDR1 and CDR2: SGHRS and YFSETQ. The CDR3 length is 15 residues. Trimming pared 0 bases from V and 1 base from J, leaving 9 bases between. The CDR3 loop is CASSLVRGGTDTQYF. Here the CDR3 DNA reads TGCGCCAGCAGCTTGGTTAGGGGGGGCACAGATACGCAGTATTTT.

The rearrangement links TRBV7-9 to TRBJ2-2, with 8 bases fitting TRBD1. The junction had 11 bases not matched to a gene; V was cut back by 3 bases and J by 8 bases. The CDR3 loop spans 16 amino acids. Per the germline V gene, CDR1 is SEHNR and CDR2 is FQNEAQ (reference sequence). In nucleotides, the CDR3 is TGTGCCAGCAGCTTTCGGACAGGGAGCCTGGGTGGGGAGCTGTTTTTT. This translates into CASSFRTGSLGGELFF.